This section outlines one T cell receptor beta chain sequence together with its context. No antigen is known for it. The CDR3 runs to 15 residues. Germline lookup yields CDR1 MNHNS and CDR2 SASEGT. V lost 6 bases, J lost 5 bases, and 10 bases stayed unmatched. The data derive from a study of cytomegalovirus exposure and HLA in healthy donors. PCR used 60 Vbeta primers and 13 Jbeta primers. TCRdb's copy holds only in-frame clones and misses some; the assay was immunoSEQ multiplex PCR. This table has some 98,000 clones, 70% appearing once. Study conclusions and caveats: An analysis done earlier found most TCR beta V segments productive about 87% or about 30% of the time.

The origin of this receptor is a man aged 50 to 60 in good health and CMV-seronegative. What was sequenced was PBMCs. The chain carries TRBV6-1 and TRBJ2-1, with 7 bases fitting TRBD1. The CDR3 protein is CASREGAFYNNEQFF. In DNA form, the CDR3 reads TGTGCCAGCAGAGAGGGGGCCTTCTATAACAATGAGCAGTTCTTC.